Sequencing of this TCR beta chain was carried out in a study of blood T cell repertoires in COVID-19. About the study: Material from acute and convalescent COVID-19 was sourced from the United States, Italy and Spain. Nucleic acid was either cDNA or gDNA, and it came from T cells, B-cell-depleted T cells, or PBMCs.

This clone came up a few times. The CDR3 sequence is 13 residues long. The germline gives CDR1 MNHEY, CDR2 SVGAGI. Trimming left V 6 bases short and J 6 bases short, with 12 bases between. Authors' analysis steps: Amplification from reference gene primers served as the basis for estimated nucleated cell counts. Some clones are missing from TCRdb's copy, which holds only in-frame ones; the method was immunoSEQ multiplex PCR. D and trimming were read from the DNA, whereas the V and J calls and clone size are those reported in that table. The table has fewer than 75,000 clones, 70% to 90% seen once. The source is a man aged 45 to 65 with active COVID-19. The V and J genes are TRBV6-5 and TRBJ1-5; D ambiguous. Sample: peripheral blood. The CDR3 DNA sequence: TGTGCCAGCAGGGAGGCAGGCGGTCAGCCCCAGCATTTT. It codes for CASREAGGQPQHF.